Listed below are T cell receptor beta chains from one sample, sequenced in a study of shared clonotypes between healthy human individuals. The data were produced by immunoSEQ multiplex PCR, yet TCRdb's version contains in-frame clones alone and is incomplete. The data contain fewer than 550,000 clones, 75% to 80% of them seen just once; the ten biggest clones take up under 15%. Sequencing was performed on PBMCs. The receptors come from a woman aged 40 to 50 in good health. Some clones in this sample may be carry-over from other donors' samples. Each CDR3 is given with its conserved first and last residue. D genes are given only for firm matches. Where a row states a size, it is once, few, many or the class of an expanded clone; other rows omit it.

>TRBV5-4|TRBJ2-2|-|TRBD2
CASRATGRGGNTGELFF
TGTGCCAGCAGGGCCACCGGACGGGGGGGCAACACCGGGGAGCTGTTTTTT
>TRBV6-6|TRBJ2-7|-|-
CASSRDSLPSYEQYF
TGTGCCAGCAGCCGCGACAGCCTCCCCTCCTACGAGCAGTACTTC
>TRBV30|TRBJ2-7|once|TRBD1
CAVGTGGVYEQYF
TGTGCCGTGGGGACAGGAGGTGTTTACGAGCAGTACTTC
>TRBV11-2|TRBJ2-7|-|-
CASSLGTDRAQYF
TGTGCCAGCAGCTTAGGGACTGACAGAGCGCAGTACTTC
>TRBV6-4|TRBJ2-1|few|TRBD2
CASSDVSGSSNEQFF
TGTGCCAGCAGTGACGTTAGCGGGAGCTCCAATGAGCAGTTCTTC
>TRBV7-2|TRBJ2-1|-|TRBD2
CASSLDSGRASEQFF
TGTGCCAGCAGCCTTGATAGCGGGAGGGCTAGTGAGCAGTTCTTC
>TRBV14|TRBJ2-7|few|-
CASNYGQGEGEQYF
TGTGCCAGCAACTACGGGCAGGGTGAGGGCGAGCAGTACTTC
>TRBV7-3|TRBJ2-4|-|-
CASSNDRSNIQYF
TGTGCCAGCAGCAACGACAGGTCCAACATTCAGTACTTC
>TRBV9|TRBJ1-5|-|-
CASSVGGRSNQPQHF
TGTGCCAGCAGCGTAGGGGGACGGAGCAATCAGCCCCAGCATTTT
>TRBV29-1|TRBJ1-1|-|-
CSVEIAGVNTEAFF
TGCAGCGTTGAAATAGCGGGAGTAAACACTGAAGCTTTCTTT
>TRBV28|TRBJ2-7|-|-
CASGESGWSYEQYF
TGTGCCAGCGGAGAGAGTGGATGGTCCTACGAGCAGTACTTC
>TRBV7-9|TRBJ2-5|few|-
CAVARETQYF
TGTGCCGTGGCGAGGGAGACCCAGTACTTC
>TRBV9|TRBJ1-1|-|-
CASSPNAVEAFF
TGTGCCAGCAGCCCGAATGCAGTTGAAGCTTTCTTT
>TRBV10-1|TRBJ1-4|-|-
CASSEGAASNEKLFF
TGCGCCAGCAGTGAAGGAGCAGCCTCAAATGAAAAACTGTTTTTT